Listed below are T cell receptor beta chains from one sample, sequenced in a study of blood T cell repertoires in COVID-19. Only in-frame clones appear in the TCRdb table, and some are missing; sequencing was by immunoSEQ multiplex PCR. The sample includes some 200,000 clones, 80% of them seen just once. Sequenced input: PBMCs or T cells enriched from blood (not recorded which). These receptors came from a middle-aged woman with acute COVID-19. CDR3s include the opening cysteine and the closing phenylalanine or tryptophan. The D gene is left open where the match is weak. Where a row states a size, it is once, few, many or the class of an expanded clone; other rows omit it.

V	length	D	size	J	CDR3	DNA
TRBV12-3/TRBV12-4	13	-	-	TRBJ1-2	CASTPSHRDGYTF	TGTGCCAGCACCCCATCCCACCGAGATGGCTACACCTTC
TRBV7-2	15	TRBD1	-	TRBJ2-5	CASSLAGTVQETQYF	TGTGCCAGCAGCTTAGCCGGGACAGTCCAAGAGACCCAGTACTTC
TRBV7-9	14	TRBD2	-	TRBJ2-3	CAGGASGNTDTQYF	TGTGCCGGGGGGGCTAGCGGGAACACAGATACGCAGTATTTT
TRBV7-6	16	-	-	TRBJ1-4	CASSSRPGWANEKLFF	TGTGCCAGCAGCTCCAGACCAGGTTGGGCGAATGAAAAACTGTTTTTT
TRBV7-8	15	TRBD1	-	TRBJ1-6	CASSLSRQGIQDLHF	TGTGCCAGCAGCTTAAGCCGACAGGGAATTCAGGACCTCCACTTT
TRBV4-2	15	-	few	TRBJ1-3	CASSQVRGPGNTIYF	TGTGCCAGCAGCCAAGTGCGGGGACCGGGAAACACCATATATTTT
TRBV19	14	-	few	TRBJ1-5	CASSFGSSSQPQHF	TGTGCCAGTAGTTTCGGGTCCAGCAGCCAGCCCCAGCATTTT
TRBV28	15	TRBD2	-	TRBJ2-7	CASRSGLAGSYEQYF	TGTGCCAGCAGATCAGGACTAGCGGGATCGTACGAGCAGTACTTC
TRBV28	15	-	once	TRBJ1-1	CASSPRGYVNTEAFF	TGTGCCAGCAGTCCAAGGGGCTATGTGAACACTGAAGCTTTCTTT
TRBV6-6	15	TRBD1	-	TRBJ1-6	CASRSSGGSNSPLHF	TGTGCCAGCAGATCTTCAGGGGGCAGTAATTCACCCCTCCACTTT
TRBV7-2	16	TRBD1	-	TRBJ1-5	CASSLVGQGAGQPQHF	TGTGCCAGCAGCTTAGTCGGACAGGGGGCAGGACAGCCCCAGCATTTT
TRBV18	16	TRBD1	-	TRBJ2-7	CASSPTPGTGLSEQYF	TGTGCCAGCTCACCCACCCCCGGGACAGGGCTATCCGAGCAGTACTTC
TRBV30	13	-	-	TRBJ1-5	CAWSVAGSQPQHF	TGTGCCTGGAGTGTGGCGGGGAGTCAGCCCCAGCATTTT
TRBV25-1	15	TRBD1	-	TRBJ1-6	CASSESTGGNSPLHF	TGTGCCAGCAGTGAATCGACAGGGGGGAATTCACCCCTCCACTTT
TRBV9	15	-	-	TRBJ1-6	CASTTGSSYNSPLHF	TGTGCCAGCACCACTGGGAGCTCCTATAATTCACCCCTCCACTTT
TRBV6-5	13	TRBD1	few	TRBJ1-4	CASMGQLNEKLFF	TGTGCCAGCATGGGACAGTTGAATGAAAAACTGTTTTTT
TRBV19	15	-	-	TRBJ1-3	CASSIAGAHGNTIYF	TGTGCCAGTAGTATTGCTGGGGCACATGGAAACACCATATATTTT
TRBV10-3	14	-	-	TRBJ1-1	CAIRGAQGRTEAFF	TGTGCCATCCGGGGGGCGCAGGGGCGTACTGAAGCTTTCTTT
TRBV5-1	18	-	-	TRBJ2-7	CASSFRSSGGASSYEQYF	TGCGCCAGCAGCTTTAGATCTTCTGGCGGAGCAAGCTCCTACGAGCAGTACTTC
TRBV7-9	15	TRBD2	few	TRBJ2-5	CASSISGGVQETQYF	TGTGCCAGCAGCATAAGTGGGGGGGTCCAAGAGACCCAGTACTTC
TRBV10-3	14	TRBD2	-	TRBJ2-1	CAISERLAGDEQFF	TGTGCCATCAGTGAACGACTAGCGGGTGATGAGCAGTTCTTC
TRBV7-3	18	TRBD2	-	TRBJ2-2	CASSYRQGLAANTGELFF	TGTGCCAGCAGCTATCGACAGGGACTAGCGGCCAACACCGGGGAGCTGTTTTTT
TRBV5-1	16	-	-	TRBJ1-3	CASSLEGVLSGNTIYF	TGCGCCAGCAGCTTGGAGGGGGTCCTATCTGGAAACACCATATATTTT
TRBV19	15	-	once	TRBJ1-2	CASSTTAGSNYGYTF	TGTGCCAGTAGTACTACGGCAGGGTCAAACTATGGCTACACCTTC
TRBV24-1	12	-	-	TRBJ1-2	CATSLGSYGYTF	TGTGCCACCAGTCTGGGGAGCTATGGCTACACCTTC
TRBV19	13	-	few	TRBJ1-3	CASNPGGGNTIYF	TGTGCCAGTAACCCCGGGGGTGGAAACACCATATATTTT
TRBV5-1	14	TRBD1	-	TRBJ2-3	CASSFQGVTDTQYF	TGCGCCAGCAGCTTTCAGGGGGTCACAGATACGCAGTATTTT
TRBV24-1	18	TRBD2	-	TRBJ2-3	CATSDPGLAGVKTDTQYF	TGTGCCACCAGTGATCCGGGACTAGCGGGGGTAAAGACAGATACGCAGTATTTT
TRBV6-4	15	TRBD1	-	TRBJ1-1	CASRPTGVLNTEAFF	TGTGCCAGCAGGCCAACAGGGGTGTTAAACACTGAAGCTTTCTTT
TRBV28	15	-	-	TRBJ2-7	CASSPPGDSHYEQYF	TGTGCCAGCAGCCCGCCCGGGGATTCACACTACGAGCAGTACTTC
TRBV2	15	-	many	TRBJ1-2	CASSETQSSPYGYTF	TGTGCCAGCAGTGAAACTCAAAGTAGCCCCTATGGCTACACCTTC
TRBV5-4	17	TRBD2	-	TRBJ2-7	CASRRRLAGGNSYEQYF	TGTGCCAGCAGACGCCGACTAGCGGGGGGCAACTCCTACGAGCAGTACTTC
TRBV25-1	15	-	-	TRBJ1-2	CASSVFGEDHYGYTF	TGTGCCAGCAGTGTATTCGGAGAGGATCACTATGGCTACACCTTC